The present entry profiles one TCR beta chain with its context. Its antigen is unidentified. A second PCR of 7 to 11 cycles used a sample-barcoded 5' primer and a J-beta primer mix. TCRdb itself ran the 5' RACE reads through MiXCR, one entry per CDR3 protein. The repertoire consists of hundreds of thousands of distinct CDR3 sequences, with 58% occurring once and the leading ten covering around 20%. Each sample used at least 6 million PBMCs. This record comes from a study of blood T cells in healthy people across ages. Study conclusions and caveats: Researchers deemed the diversity estimates from one million T cells underestimates. A greater number of naive CD4+ cells and higher diversity distinguished long-lived donors from aged donors.

The V gene lost 3 bases and the J gene lost 3 bases, with 10 bases spanning the gap. The CDR3 is 14 amino acids. Looked up from germline, CDR1 is SGHTA and CDR2 is FQGNSA. This clonotype originated in a man aged 30 to 45 in good health. The V and J genes are TRBV7-2 and TRBJ2-3; no firm D call. Sequencing was carried out using blood. This CDR3 is CASSFSGLTDTQYF. Written as DNA, the CDR3 is TGTGCCAGCAGCTTTTCGGGCCTAACAGATACGCAGTATTTT.